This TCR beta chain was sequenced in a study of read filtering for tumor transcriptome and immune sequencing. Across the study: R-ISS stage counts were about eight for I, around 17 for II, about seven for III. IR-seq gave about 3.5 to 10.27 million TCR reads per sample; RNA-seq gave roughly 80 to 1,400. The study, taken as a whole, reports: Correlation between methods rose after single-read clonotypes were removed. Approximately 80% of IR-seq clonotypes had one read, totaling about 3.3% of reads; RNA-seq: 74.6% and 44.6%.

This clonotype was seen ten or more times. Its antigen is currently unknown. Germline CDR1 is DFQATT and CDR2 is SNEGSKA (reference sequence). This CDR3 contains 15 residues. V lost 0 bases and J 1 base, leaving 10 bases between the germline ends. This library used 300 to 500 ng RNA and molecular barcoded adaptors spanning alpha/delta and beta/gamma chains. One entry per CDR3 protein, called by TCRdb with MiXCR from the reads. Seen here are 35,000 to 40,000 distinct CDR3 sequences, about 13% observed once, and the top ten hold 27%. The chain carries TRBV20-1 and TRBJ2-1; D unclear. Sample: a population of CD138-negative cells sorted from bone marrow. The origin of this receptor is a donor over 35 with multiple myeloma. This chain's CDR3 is CSARDLRLSYNEQFF. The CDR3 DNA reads TGCAGTGCTAGAGACTTGAGACTTTCCTACAATGAGCAGTTCTTC.